These 16 T cell receptor beta chains share one sample of origin, sequenced in a study of CD8+ T cells in alopecia areata. The treatment was: oral pan-JAK inhibitor, 5-10 mg twice daily. RNA, once extracted, was reverse transcribed into cDNA for use as the sequencing template. Repertoires were generated with immunoSEQ multiplex PCR, while TCRdb's copy carries only in-frame clones and drops some. Of 170,000 or so clones in the sample, around three fifths were seen once. This specimen consisted of CD8+ T cells sorted from blood, obtained at week 24, from a patient treated with tofacitinib. All receptors derive from a human donor with alopecia areata.

This CDR3 reads CSVEPADKETQYF. In DNA form, the CDR3 reads TGCAGCGTCGAACCGGCAGACAAAGAGACCCAGTACTTC. J is TRBJ2-5 and V is TRBV29-1; D not certain. The ends were cut back, 6 bases at V and 3 bases at J, with 14 bases in the middle. The germline V gene encodes CDR1 SQVTM and CDR2 ANQGSEA. CDR3 length equals 13 residues.

This chain joins TRBV5-1 and TRBJ1-5; TRBD1 matches 8 bases. V shed 3 bases and J 2 bases; nucleotides not matched to a gene: 7. This CDR3 is 16 amino acids long. Germline V lookup: CDR1 SGHRS, CDR2 YFSETQ. The DNA of the CDR3 is TGCGCCAGCAGCTCCCTAGACAGGGGTGGCAATCAGCCCCAGCATTTT. Protein: CASSSLDRGGNQPQHF.

The chain joins TRBV5-6 to TRBJ2-1; D is tentatively TRBD1 or TRBD2 (5 bases each). V was shortened by 4 bases and J by 4 bases, with 12 bases between the two germline ends. Per the germline V gene, CDR1 is SGHDT and CDR2 is YYEEEE. This CDR3 region has 14 residues. In DNA, the CDR3 is TGTGCCAGCAGCCCGGGACGCGGATACAATGAGCAGTTCTTC. The encoded protein is CASSPGRGYNEQFF.

The chain recombines TRBV18 with TRBJ2-1, with no clear D. The CDR3 runs 10 residues. Trimming took 1 base from V and 9 from J, leaving 1 base between them. The germline V gene has CDR1 KGHSH and CDR2 LQKENI. The CDR3 sequence: CASSPREQFF. The CDR3 DNA sequence: TGTGCCAGCTCACCACGTGAGCAGTTCTTC. Looking up the rest from reference TRBV18 and TRBJ2-1 gives the full variable domain: NAGVMQNPRHLVRRRGQEARLRCSPMKGHSHVYWYRQLPEEGLKFMVYLQKENIIDESGMPKERFSAEFPKEGPSILRIQQVVRGDSAAYFCASSPREQFFGPGTRLTVL.

This clone was observed a few times. The chain links TRBV11-2 to TRBJ2-3, with 7 bases aligning to TRBD1. Germline V gene data show CDR1 as SGHAT and CDR2 as FQNNGV. This CDR3 is built from 16 residues. The ends lost 5 bases at V and 0 bases at J; junction bases unmatched: 8. CDR3 coding DNA: TGTGCCAGCAGCACCCGGGACAGATATAGCACAGATACGCAGTATTTT. It translates to CASSTRDRYSTDTQYF.

This sequence joins TRBV30 and TRBJ1-2, with D possibly matching TRBD1 (5 bases). CDR3 length equals 15 residues. Germline CDR1 GTSNPN, CDR2 SVGIG (reference sequence). Trimming shortened V by 2 bases and J by 7 bases, and 20 bases separated the two germline ends. In DNA form, the CDR3 reads TGTGCCTGGAGTCGCGTGGGGGGTGTTCTTTTTGGCTACACCTTC. Amino acid sequence: CAWSRVGGVLFGYTF.

V and J are TRBV4-1 and TRBJ2-1; D might be TRBD2 (6 bases). This CDR3 contains 15 residues. The germline V gene has CDR1 MGHRA and CDR2 YSYEKL. V gave up 2 bases and J gave up 7 bases, with 15 bases separating them. CDR3 DNA sequence: TGCGCCAGCAGCCAATACTTGACCCGGGGGAATGAGCAGTTCTTC. It is translated as CASSQYLTRGNEQFF.

The V gene is TRBV7-9, the J gene TRBJ2-1, with 8 bases that match TRBD2. CDR1 SEHNR and CDR2 FQNEAQ come from the germline V gene (reference sequence). The CDR3 is 16 residues long. Germline trimming cut 4 bases from V and 2 bases from J; bases unmatched to any gene: 7. The CDR3 nucleotides are TGTGCCAGCAGCTCCCCGGGCGGGGGGCCCTACAATGAGCAGTTCTTC. It codes for CASSSPGGGPYNEQFF. The whole variable domain, filled in from reference TRBV7-9 and TRBJ2-1, reads DTGVSQNPRHKITKRGQNVTFRCDPISEHNRLYWYRQTLGQGPEFLTYFQNEAQLEKSRLLSDRFSAERPKGSFSTLEIQRTEQGDSAMYLCASSSPGGGPYNEQFFGPGTRLTVL.

This clone was observed a handful of times. The chain employs TRBV19 and TRBJ1-2; D possibly corresponds to TRBD1 (6 bases). CDR1 and CDR2 from the germline V gene are LNHDA and SQIVND (reference sequence). The CDR3 is made up of 13 amino acids. Deletions cut 7 bases from V and 8 bases from J, with 17 bases between. CDR3 sequence (DNA): TGTGCCAGTAACGCAGGGGCTATTGGGGGCTACACCTTC. Protein product: CASNAGAIGGYTF.

This clone has just a few counts. This sequence joins TRBV23-1 and TRBJ2-7, with a tentative D call TRBD1 (6 bases). TRBV23-1 is placed among ORFs of uncertain function. The CDR3 sequence is 17 residues long. Trimming removed 3 bases at V and 2 bases at J, with 20 bases between. The CDR3 protein is CASSHRTDPAVAYEQYF. The CDR3 bases are TGCGCCAGCAGTCACCGGACAGACCCAGCAGTAGCCTACGAGCAGTACTTC.

The V gene is TRBV30, the J gene TRBJ2-7; 8 nucleotides align to TRBD2. Germline V CDR1 and CDR2: GTSNPN, SVGIG (reference sequence). This CDR3 contains 12 residues. V lost 7 bases to trimming and J lost 2 bases; unmatched junction nucleotides: 4. CDR3 region: CAYSGEAYEQYF. The CDR3, as DNA: TGTGCCTATAGCGGGGAGGCCTACGAGCAGTACTTC.

V is TRBV29-1 and J is TRBJ2-7, with a possible D match to TRBD1 (6 bases). The CDR3 contains 13 residues. V was cut by 4 bases and J by 5 bases, with 15 bases left in between. Per germline, CDR1 SQVTM and CDR2 ANQGSEA. The DNA of the CDR3 is TGCAGCGTTGTGGGCAGGGGACCCCACGAGCAGTACTTC. Residues: CSVVGRGPHEQYF.

The gene calls are TRBV6-6 and TRBJ2-3, with D unclear. V lost 2 bases and J 2 bases, leaving 8 bases between the germline ends. CDR3 size: 14 residues. The germline V gene has CDR1 MNHNY and CDR2 SVGAGI (reference sequence). The CDR3, as DNA: TGTGCCAGCAGTTACAGGCAGGTCACAGATACGCAGTATTTT. It codes for CASSYRQVTDTQYF.

This sequence joins TRBV6-5 and TRBJ2-1, with 8 bases lining up with TRBD2. Germline lookup yields CDR1 MNHEY and CDR2 SVGAGI. The CDR3 length is 15 residues. V trimming: 7 bases; J trimming: 4 bases; junction bases outside the gene matches: 9. The DNA of the CDR3 is TGTGCCAGCACCCAAGTTCGGGGGGGGTACAATGAGCAGTTCTTC. Translating gives CASTQVRGGYNEQFF.

Many counts were recorded for this clone. The J gene is TRBJ2-3, the V gene TRBV14; D gene unclear. The CDR3 covers 13 residues. Germline V gene lookup returns CDR1 SGHDN and CDR2 FVKESK. The ends were cut back, 0 bases at V and 3 bases at J, with 4 bases in the middle. CDR3 DNA: TGTGCCAGCAGCCAAGATCGAACAGATACGCAGTATTTT. Translation: CASSQDRTDTQYF.

On this clone itself: Other DNA sequences in this sample translate to the same CDR3. DNA of the CDR3: TGCGCCAGCAGCCAAGGGCCTGGGGCCAACGTCCTGACTTTC. Its protein is CASSQGPGANVLTF. This sequence joins TRBV4-1 and TRBJ2-6, with unresolved D. From germline, CDR1 is MGHRA and CDR2 YSYEKL. Deletions cut 1 base from V and 2 bases from J, with 3 bases between. The CDR3 runs to 14 residues.